The subject of this entry is one T cell receptor (beta chain). This specimen includes other DNA sequences encoding the same CDR3. With 0 bases removed from V and 2 bases from J, the gap between germline ends came to 8 bases. Per the germline V gene, CDR1 is SGDLS and CDR2 is YYNGEE. This CDR3 is built from 14 residues. The naive CD8 population came from CD45RO-negative cells selected for CCR7, without terminally differentiated effector memory CD45RA+ cells. These data belong to a study of shared clonotypes between healthy human individuals. Study-wide context: Donors had three CD4 naive, three CD4 memory, two CD8 naive and one CD8 memory plate apiece.

Clones were read by immunoSEQ multiplex PCR, and TCRdb kept only the in-frame ones, dropping some. Seen here are millions of clones, around 93% observed once, and the top ten hold more than 1.5%. The V gene is TRBV9, the J gene TRBJ2-5; the D is unclear. Input material: naive CD8+ T cells from PBMCs. This TCR came from a man aged 18 to 29 in good health. Some clones in this sample may be carry-over from other donors' samples. DNA of the CDR3: TGTGCCAGCAGCGTAGAAGGTCTACAAGAGACCCAGTACTTC. As protein: CASSVEGLQETQYF.